The 11 T cell receptor beta chains below come from one sample, sequenced in a study of T cell responses to AZD1222 COVID-19 vaccine. Produced via immunoSEQ multiplex PCR; TCRdb's table is partial and in-frame only. This table has around 110,000 clones, roughly 93% appearing once. Sequenced material: peripheral blood, taken 28 days after the second AZD1222 dose. The receptor source for this set is an adult who received the AZD1222 COVID-19 vaccine.

The CDR3 region has the DNA TGTGCCAGCAGTTATTCCGGGACAGAAATATACGAGCAGTACTTC. Its translation: CASSYSGTEIYEQYF. The chain links TRBV21-1 to TRBJ2-7; TRBD1, the D gene given by the table, was not confirmed from the DNA. TRBV21-1 corresponds to a pseudogene. CDR3 length: 15 residues.

The rearrangement links TRBV29-1 to TRBJ1-2; a weak D match, TRBD1 (5 bases). This CDR3 is built from 14 residues. The germline V gene has CDR1 SQVTM and CDR2 ANQGSEA. V dropped 4 bases and J dropped 7 bases, with 19 bases sitting between them. The CDR3 loop is CSVGVRGVTAGYTF. CDR3 nucleotide sequence: TGCAGCGTTGGGGTTCGGGGGGTAACTGCTGGCTACACCTTC.

The V call is TRBV6-6, the J call TRBJ1-1; D gene uncertain. Trimming left V 6 bases short and J 3 bases short, with 11 bases between. From germline, CDR1 is MNHNY and CDR2 SVGAGI (reference sequence). The CDR3 loop spans 13 amino acids. CDR3 loop: CASRPSVDTEAFF. CDR3 DNA sequence: TGTGCCAGCAGGCCGTCGGTGGACACTGAAGCTTTCTTT.

The rearrangement links TRBV23-1 to TRBJ1-1; 9 bases line up with TRBD1. TRBV23-1 is an open reading frame, and its role is uncertain. The CDR3 sequence is 16 residues long. The J segment lost 3 bases and the V segment lost 9 bases, leaving 14 bases of the junction unmatched. CDR3 amino acids: CARRSGQGNDHTEAFF. The DNA for the CDR3 is TGCGCCAGACGATCGGGACAGGGTAATGATCACACTGAAGCTTTCTTT.

The chain joins TRBV2 to TRBJ1-4; 10 bases are shared with TRBD1. The CDR3 is 14 amino acids. Germline lookup yields CDR1 SNHLY and CDR2 FYNNEI. Unmatched junction bases numbered 5, after V lost 7 bases and J lost 6 bases. This chain's CDR3 is CASTSDRGDEKLFF. CDR3 bases: TGTGCCAGCACATCGGACAGGGGGGATGAAAAACTGTTTTTT.

V is TRBV12-2 and J is TRBJ2-7; the table's TRBD2 call for D was not verified on the DNA. TRBV12-2 is marked as a pseudogene. The CDR3 spans 15 residues. The CDR3 nucleotides read TGTGCAAGTCGCGCCAAACTAGCGACCTCCTACGAGCAGTACTTC. It translates to CASRAKLATSYEQYF.

The chain carries TRBV9 and TRBJ1-1; D call uncertain. The CDR3 is 15 residues long. Trimming cost V 0 bases and J 0 bases, with 9 bases left between them. Germline CDR1 and CDR2: SGDLS and YYNGEE. CDR3 loop: CASSVATGLNTEAFF. The CDR3 bases are TGTGCCAGCAGCGTAGCTACGGGTTTGAACACTGAAGCTTTCTTT.

The chain recombines TRBV24-1 with TRBJ2-7; 12 bases agree with TRBD2. The germline V gene encodes CDR1 KGHDR and CDR2 SFDVKD. This CDR3 is 18 amino acids long. Germline trimming cut 9 bases from V and 0 bases from J; bases unmatched to any gene: 14. The CDR3 here is CATPASLAGGPFSYEQYF. The CDR3 nucleotides are TGTGCCACCCCAGCTTCCCTAGCGGGAGGGCCTTTCTCCTACGAGCAGTACTTC.

The rearrangement uses TRBV28 and TRBJ2-7, with D possibly TRBD2 on 5 matching bases. This CDR3 contains 14 residues. Between the trimmed V and J ends, which lost 6 bases and 2 bases, there was a span of 14 bases. Germline V gives CDR1 MDHEN, CDR2 SYDVKM. DNA of the CDR3: TGTGCCAGCAGCCCCCAAGGGAGACCCTACGAGCAGTACTTC. It yields the protein CASSPQGRPYEQYF.

The chain couples TRBV5-4 to TRBJ2-3; 8 bases are a match to TRBD1. The V segment lost 4 bases and the J segment 4 bases; nucleotides outside the gene matches: 11. CDR3 size: 16 residues. Germline lookup yields CDR1 SGHNT and CDR2 YYREEE (reference sequence). CDR3 amino acids: CASSIPGQGPPDTQYF. CDR3 sequence (DNA): TGTGCCAGCAGCATCCCCGGACAGGGTCCGCCAGATACGCAGTATTTT.

The table lists this clone with a count of one. The genes are TRBV6-5 and TRBJ2-3, with 12 bases identical to TRBD2. CDR3 length equals 13 residues. Trimming removed 2 bases from V and 11 bases from J; junction bases left unmatched: 2. The germline CDR1 and CDR2 sequences are MNHEY and SVGAGI. The CDR3 bases are TGTGCCAGCAGTTACACGACTAGCGGGAGGCAGTATTTT. Protein: CASSYTTSGRQYF.